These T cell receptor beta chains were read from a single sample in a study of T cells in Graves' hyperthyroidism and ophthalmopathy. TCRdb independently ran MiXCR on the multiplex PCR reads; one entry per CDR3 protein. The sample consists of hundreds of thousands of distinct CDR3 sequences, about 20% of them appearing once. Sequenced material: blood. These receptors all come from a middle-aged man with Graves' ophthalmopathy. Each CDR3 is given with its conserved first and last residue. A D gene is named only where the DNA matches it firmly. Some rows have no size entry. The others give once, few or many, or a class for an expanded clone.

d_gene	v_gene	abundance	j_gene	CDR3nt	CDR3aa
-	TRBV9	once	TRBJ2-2	TGTGCCAGCAGCCCGTACCACTCCGGGAGCACCGGGGAGCTGTTTTTT	CASSPYHSGSTGELFF
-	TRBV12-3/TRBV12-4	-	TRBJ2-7	TGTGCCAGCACTCCCGGACCGGGGTCAGGCTCCTACGAGCAGTACTTC	CASTPGPGSGSYEQYF
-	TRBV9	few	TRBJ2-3	TGTGCCAGCAGCCCCCGGGAGCGGCATACGCAGTATTTT	CASSPRERHTQYF
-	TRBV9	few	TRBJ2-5	TGTGCCAGCAGCGAGGGCCTTGGGTTGAACCAAGAGACCCAGTACTTC	CASSEGLGLNQETQYF
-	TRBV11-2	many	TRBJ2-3	TGTGCCAGCAGCCGCAGGGGGGCTGGCACAGATACGCAGTATTTT	CASSRRGAGTDTQYF
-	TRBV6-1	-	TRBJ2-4	TGTGCCAGCAGTCCCAGGGAGGTAGACATTCAGTACTTC	CASSPREVDIQYF
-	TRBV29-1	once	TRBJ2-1	TGCAGCGTTGTATTTGGGTATGAACAGTTCTTC	CSVVFGYEQFF
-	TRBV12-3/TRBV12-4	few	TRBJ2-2	TGTGCCAGCAGTTTAGGTGTGTTGAACACCGGGGAGCTGTTTTTT	CASSLGVLNTGELFF
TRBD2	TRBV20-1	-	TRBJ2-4	TGCAGTGCTATGCCTCCTAGCGGGGTGGATGAGGGCATTCAGTACTTC	CSAMPPSGVDEGIQYF
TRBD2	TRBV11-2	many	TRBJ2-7	TGTGCCAGCAGCCCCTTGGGACTAGCGGGGGACTACGAGCAGTACTTC	CASSPLGLAGDYEQYF
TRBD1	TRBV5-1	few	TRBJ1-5	TGCGCCAGCAGCTTTCAAGGGGGCGACGATCAGCCCCAGCATTTT	CASSFQGGDDQPQHF
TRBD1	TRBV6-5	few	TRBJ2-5	TGTGCCAGCAGTTACGGGACAGGGGATCGGCTAGAGACCCAGTACTTC	CASSYGTGDRLETQYF
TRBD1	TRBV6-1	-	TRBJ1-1	TGTGCCAGCATCCTGAATCCGGGACAGGGAATTCGGAACACTGAAGCTTTCTTT	CASILNPGQGIRNTEAFF
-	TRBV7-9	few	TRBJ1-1	TGTGCCAGCAGCTTAACAGACAGGAACAACTTTGAAGCTTTCTTT	CASSLTDRNNFEAFF
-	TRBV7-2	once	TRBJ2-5	TGTGCCAGCAGCGCCGAGGGGGGGGGCCCTCAATACTTC	CASSAEGGGPQYF
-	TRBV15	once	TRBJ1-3	TGTGCCACCAGCAGAGATCATGGGGGCTCTGGAAACACCATATATTTT	CATSRDHGGSGNTIYF
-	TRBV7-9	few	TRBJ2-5	TGTGCCAGCAGCCGTATGGATGGGGAGACCCAGTACTTC	CASSRMDGETQYF
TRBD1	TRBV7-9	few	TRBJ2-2	TGTGCCAGCAGCTTAGTTGAAGGGGGCCCCACCGGGGAGCTGTTTTTT	CASSLVEGGPTGELFF
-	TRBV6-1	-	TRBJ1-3	TGTGCCATCAGTGAAAGGGGGACGGTTATGACCGAGGAGTCCGATTTT	CAISERGTVMTEESDF
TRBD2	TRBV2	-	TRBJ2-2	TGTGCCAGCAGGTCTCGGGGGGGCCTCGGGGAGCTGTTTTTT	CASRSRGGLGELFF
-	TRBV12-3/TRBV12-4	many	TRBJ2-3	TGTGCCAGCAGTCAGTTGGGGACTGCAGATACGCAGTATTTT	CASSQLGTADTQYF
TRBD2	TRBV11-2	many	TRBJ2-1	TGTGCCAGCAGCTCAGCGGTCGAGCGGGAGAACAATGAGCAGTTCTTC	CASSSAVERENNEQFF
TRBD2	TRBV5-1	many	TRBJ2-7	TGCGCCAGCAGCCCTAGCGGGAGTGGCAACGAGCAGTACTTC	CASSPSGSGNEQYF
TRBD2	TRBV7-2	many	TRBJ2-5	TGTGCCAGCAGCCCATTTAGCGGGGCCCAGTACTTC	CASSPFSGAQYF
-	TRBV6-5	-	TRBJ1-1	TGTGCCAGCAGTTACTATAGGCAGACAAAGAAAGAAGCTTTCTTT	CASSYYRQTKKEAFF
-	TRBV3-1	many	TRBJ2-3	TGTGCCAGCAGCCCCTCGGCGGGTAGCACAGATACGCAGTATTTT	CASSPSAGSTDTQYF
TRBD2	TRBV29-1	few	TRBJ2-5	TGCACCCATAGCGGGGGGGCCGGGACCCAGTACTTC	CTHSGGAGTQYF
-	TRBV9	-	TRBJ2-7	TGTGCCAGCAGCGTGGGGGGACCGGGCTACGAGCAGTACTTC	CASSVGGPGYEQYF
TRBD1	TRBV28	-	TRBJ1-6	TGTGCCAGCAGTTTAGGGGACAGGGACATTTCACCCCTCCACTTT	CASSLGDRDISPLHF
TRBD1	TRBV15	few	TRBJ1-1	TGTGCCACCAGCTTTGGACAGGTTCAGAATGAAGCTTTCTTT	CATSFGQVQNEAFF
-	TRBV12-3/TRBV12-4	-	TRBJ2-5	TGTGCCAGCAGTTTAGGGGCAGGGGAGAGCGAGACCCAGTACTTC	CASSLGAGESETQYF
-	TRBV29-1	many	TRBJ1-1	TGCAGCGACCTATTACAGAACACTGAAGCTTTCTTT	CSDLLQNTEAFF